The 16 T cell receptor beta chains reported below all come from one sample, sequenced in a study of early T cells in non-severe SARS-CoV-2 infection. TCRdb used MiXCR to reprocess the 5' RACE reads, holding one entry per CDR3 protein. This sample carries tens of thousands of distinct CDR3 sequences, approximately 13% of them seen once, and the ten largest clones take around 4.5%. The sequenced material came from whole blood. The receptors derive from an adult who was a healthcare worker with PCR-confirmed SARS-CoV-2 infection or an uninfected control (not recorded which).

This clonotype was recorded a few times. The rearrangement links TRBV7-2 to TRBJ1-3; D gene ambiguous. V was shortened by 1 base and J by 0 bases, with 10 bases between the two germline ends. CDR3 length: 16 residues. The germline V gene encodes CDR1 SGHTA and CDR2 FQGNSA. For the CDR3, the DNA is TGTGCCAGCAGCTTAGATCCAGCCTACTCTGGAAACACCATATATTTT. It yields the protein CASSLDPAYSGNTIYF.

J is TRBJ1-1 and V is TRBV7-2, with D perhaps matching TRBD1 (5 bases). Germline values: CDR1 SGHTA, CDR2 FQGNSA. Trimming removed 5 bases from V and 6 bases from J, with 28 bases in between. The CDR3 contains 18 residues. The CDR3 sequence: CASSPFGRQGGGVSEAFF. As DNA, the CDR3 is TGTGCCAGCAGCCCATTCGGTCGGCAGGGCGGGGGGGTGTCTGAAGCTTTCTTT.

This rearrangement joins TRBV30 to TRBJ1-5; weak D call: TRBD1 (5 bases). The CDR3 contains 14 residues. V lost 0 bases to trimming and J lost 4 bases, with 10 bases between them. Germline loops: CDR1 GTSNPN, CDR2 SVGIG (reference sequence). The DNA of the CDR3 is TGTGCCTGGAGTGTAAAGGGGAGGAATCAGCCCCAGCATTTT. This sequence encodes CAWSVKGRNQPQHF.

The table lists this clonotype with many counts. The chain links TRBV11-1 to TRBJ2-6; D may be TRBD1 (5 bases). This CDR3 spans 17 amino acids. V was cut by 5 bases and J by 0 bases, with 14 bases left in between. Germline CDR1 and CDR2: SGHAT and FQDESV (reference sequence). In DNA, the CDR3 is TGTGCCAGCAGCCGACAGTTGAGTCTCTCTGGGGCCAACGTCCTGACTTTC. This codes for CASSRQLSLSGANVLTF.

The chain joins TRBV11-2 to TRBJ2-7; 8 bases agree with TRBD1. Germline trimming cut 1 base from V and 4 bases from J; bases unmatched to any gene: 9. In germline, CDR1 is SGHAT, CDR2 FQNNGV. CDR3 size: 16 residues. The CDR3 loop is CASSLAYRGNPYEQYF. The CDR3 nucleotides read TGTGCCAGCAGCTTAGCGTACAGGGGGAACCCGTACGAGCAGTACTTC.

This clonotype has a count of ten or more. This chain uses TRBV10-1 with TRBJ2-7; D is unresolved. The CDR3 spans 13 residues. The germline gives CDR1 WNHNN, CDR2 SYGVQD (reference sequence). V was cut by 8 bases and J by 5 bases, with 16 bases left in between. Here the CDR3 DNA reads TGCGCCAGCGGCGGAACGGGCCGGAACGAGCAGTACTTC. This gives the protein CASGGTGRNEQYF.

There are many counts of this clonotype. The V call is TRBV4-3, the J call TRBJ1-1, with D unclear. CDR3 length: 16 amino acids. Deletions cut 0 bases from V and 4 bases from J, with 15 bases between. The germline V gene encodes CDR1 LGHNA and CDR2 YSLEER. The DNA for the CDR3 is TGCGCCAGCAGCCAAGAATCCATCACCGGACGCACTGAAGCTTTCTTT. Amino acid sequence: CASSQESITGRTEAFF.

The chain has TRBV7-3 and TRBJ1-1; D is unclear. The CDR3 sequence is 14 residues long. Trimming shortened V by 1 base and J by 2 bases, and 8 bases separated the two germline ends. Germline V gene data show CDR1 as SGHTA and CDR2 as FQGTGA. CDR3 DNA sequence: TGTGCCAGCAGCTTAATTGGGGAAAACACTGAAGCTTTCTTT. Its protein product is CASSLIGENTEAFF.

This clonotype was detected a few times. V is TRBV6-5 and J is TRBJ1-4; D possibly corresponds to TRBD1 (5 bases). CDR3 length: 15 amino acids. The V end lost 6 bases, the J end lost 5 bases, and 16 bases lay between the germline ends. In germline, CDR1 is MNHEY, CDR2 SVGAGI. The CDR3 sequence: CASRLLGPANEKLFF. The CDR3 bases are TGTGCCAGCAGGCTCTTGGGGCCAGCGAATGAAAAACTGTTTTTT.

This clonotype occurred a few times. This rearrangement joins TRBV5-4 to TRBJ2-2; no clear D gene. The germline V and J ends were trimmed by 2 bases and 6 bases, with 14 bases remaining between them. Germline loops: CDR1 SGHNT, CDR2 YYREEE (reference sequence). The CDR3 spans 15 residues. As DNA, the CDR3 is TGTGCCAGCAGCTTTTTGGGAATGGACGCCGGGGAGCTGTTTTTT. Protein product: CASSFLGMDAGELFF.

This clonotype was detected many times. This chain connects TRBV4-1 to TRBJ1-1; D is unclear. This CDR3 is built from 16 residues. Germline values: CDR1 MGHRA, CDR2 YSYEKL. Trimming took 2 bases from V and 6 from J, leaving 19 bases between them. The CDR3 is CASSQRRDPATAEAFF. CDR3 nucleotide sequence: TGCGCCAGCAGCCAAAGACGGGATCCGGCGACCGCTGAAGCTTTCTTT.

This clonotype was observed a few times. A junction end diverges from the germline sequence, so it may reflect a read error. The chain couples TRBV2 to TRBJ2-4; 9 positions match TRBD1. This CDR3 has 12 residues. Germline assignment: CDR1 SNHLY and CDR2 FYNNEI. The CDR3 region has the DNA TGTGCCAGCAGCGCCGACTCGTGGACAGGGGCCTTC. This encodes CASSADSWTGAF.

This clonotype was seen only a few times. V and J are TRBV7-2 and TRBJ2-1; D not certain. CDR1 is SGHTA and CDR2 is FQGNSA in the germline V gene. The CDR3 extends over 14 amino acids. V gave up 4 bases and J gave up 9 bases, with 16 bases separating them. The CDR3 reads CASSSDGSSSEQFF. In DNA, the CDR3 is TGTGCCAGCAGCTCGGACGGGTCGTCCAGTGAGCAGTTCTTC. Drawing the rest from reference TRBV7-2 and TRBJ2-1, the complete variable domain is GAGVSQSPSNKVTEKGKDVELRCDPISGHTALYWYRQSLGQGLEFLIYFQGNSAPDKSGLPSDRFSAERTGGSVSTLTIQRTQQEDSAVYLCASSSDGSSSEQFFGPGTRLTVL.

This clonotype was observed at least ten times. This rearrangement joins TRBV18 to TRBJ1-5, with D hard to call. From germline, CDR1 is KGHSH and CDR2 LQKENI. The CDR3 spans 14 residues. V lost 2 bases, J lost 2 bases, and 7 bases lay in between. CDR3 region: CASSPSGRNQPQHF. The CDR3 coding sequence is TGTGCCAGCTCACCAAGTGGGCGCAATCAGCCCCAGCATTTT.

This clonotype was observed at least ten times. The CDR3 here is CAIKRDPYNEQFF. The CDR3 nucleotides read TGTGCCATTAAAAGGGACCCCTACAATGAGCAGTTCTTC. J is TRBJ2-1 and V is TRBV10-3; D possibly matches TRBD1 or TRBD2 (5 bases each). This CDR3 region has 13 residues. CDR1 ENHRY and CDR2 SYGVKD come from the germline V gene. V shed 9 bases and J shed 2 bases, with 11 bases lying between them.

This clonotype was counted at least ten times. V gene TRBV6-6 combines with J gene TRBJ2-7; D not resolved. The CDR3 sequence is 14 residues long. Germline assignment: CDR1 MNHNY and CDR2 SVGAGI (reference sequence). V was shortened by 0 bases and J by 4 bases, with 10 bases between the two germline ends. The CDR3 region is CASSYSVSVYEQYF. CDR3 DNA: TGTGCCAGCAGTTACTCGGTCAGCGTATACGAGCAGTACTTC.